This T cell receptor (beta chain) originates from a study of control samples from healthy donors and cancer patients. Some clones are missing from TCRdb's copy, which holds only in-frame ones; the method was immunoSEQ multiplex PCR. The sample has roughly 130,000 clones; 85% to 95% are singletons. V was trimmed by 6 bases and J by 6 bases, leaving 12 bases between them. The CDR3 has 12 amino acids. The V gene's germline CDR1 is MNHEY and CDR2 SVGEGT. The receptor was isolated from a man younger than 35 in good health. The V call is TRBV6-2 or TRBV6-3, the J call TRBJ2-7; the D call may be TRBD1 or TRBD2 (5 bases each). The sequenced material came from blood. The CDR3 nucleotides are TGTGCCAGCAGCAACGGGGCGGTCGAGCAGTACTTC. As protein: CASSNGAVEQYF.